Each of the 24 T cell receptor beta chains below was sequenced from the same sample in a study of blood T cell repertoires in COVID-19. Assay: immunoSEQ multiplex PCR; the TCRdb copy retains only in-frame clones and omits some. The sample consists of about 300,000 clones, 87% of them appearing once. Input material: peripheral blood. Receptors were obtained from a woman aged 40 to 50 who had recovered from COVID-19.

The V gene is TRBV29-1, the J gene TRBJ1-2; a possible D gene is TRBD1 (5 bases). V lost 4 bases to trimming and J lost 8 bases, with 17 bases between them. Germline CDR1 is SQVTM and CDR2 is ANQGSEA. CDR3 size: 13 residues. The CDR3 here is CSVAEVTVRGYTF. The CDR3 coding sequence is TGCAGCGTTGCCGAGGTGACAGTCCGGGGCTACACCTTC.

The chain carries TRBV6-4 and TRBJ2-3; 9 positions agree with TRBD2. The CDR3 totals 17 residues. Germline V gene sequence: CDR1 MRHNA, CDR2 SNTAGT. Unmatched junction bases numbered 11, after V lost 6 bases and J lost 1 base. CDR3 nucleotides: TGTGCCAGCAGGGACAGAATAGCGGGGGTTCGCACAGATACGCAGTATTTT. It codes for CASRDRIAGVRTDTQYF.

This chain links TRBV20-1 with TRBJ2-2; 9 nucleotides line up with TRBD1. Per germline, CDR1 DFQATT and CDR2 SNEGSKA (reference sequence). The CDR3 contains 15 residues. V lost 3 bases, J lost 1 base, and 3 bases stayed unmatched. CDR3 nucleotides: TGCAGTGCTAGTAACAGGGGGCGGAACACCGGGGAGCTGTTTTTT. Translating gives CSASNRGRNTGELFF.

This rearrangement joins TRBV7-2 to TRBJ1-1; D remains unclear. This CDR3 spans 14 amino acids. Trimming removed 6 bases from V and 0 bases from J, with 11 bases in between. Germline CDR1 is SGHTA and CDR2 is FQGNSA. The CDR3 DNA is TGTGCCAGCAGACCTGCCCGGGTGAACACTGAAGCTTTCTTT. Translated: CASRPARVNTEAFF.

Note on this clone: Distinct nucleotide sequences in the sample also encode this CDR3. V is TRBV7-3 and J is TRBJ2-1, with a tentative D call TRBD2 (5 bases). Germline V gene data show CDR1 as SGHTA and CDR2 as FQGTGA. CDR3 size: 13 residues. V shed 2 bases and J shed 4 bases, with 6 bases lying between them. The CDR3 DNA reads as TGTGCCAGCAGCTTAGGACTTTACAATGAGCAGTTCTTC. It translates to CASSLGLYNEQFF.

This chain connects TRBV9 to TRBJ2-2; D call uncertain. V was cut by 4 bases and J by 3 bases, with 10 bases left in between. The CDR3 runs 14 residues. Germline CDR1 reads SGDLS; CDR2 reads YYNGEE. CDR3 DNA: TGTGCCAGCAGCCCCGTCGCGGACACCGGGGAGCTGTTTTTT. This codes for CASSPVADTGELFF. The complete variable domain, with remaining parts taken from reference TRBV9 and TRBJ2-2, reads DSGVTQTPKHLITATGQRVTLRCSPRSGDLSVYWYQQSLDQGLQFLIQYYNGEERAKGNILERFSAQQFPDLHSELNLSSLELGDSALYFCASSPVADTGELFFGEGSRLTVL.

This chain connects TRBV6-2 or TRBV6-3 to TRBJ2-2; D is possibly TRBD1 (6 bases). V was cut by 6 bases and J by 0 bases, with 8 bases left in between. The CDR3 covers 14 residues. Germline assignment: CDR1 MNHEY and CDR2 SVGEGT. The CDR3, as DNA: TGTGCCAGCAGCCAGGGGACGAACACCGGGGAGCTGTTTTTT. It specifies CASSQGTNTGELFF.

The chain is built from TRBV7-2 and TRBJ2-6, with a possible D match to TRBD1 (5 bases). Trimming took 4 bases from V and 7 from J, leaving 23 bases between them. The CDR3 is 18 residues long. CDR1 is SGHTA and CDR2 is FQGNSA in the germline V gene. The CDR3 bases are TGTGCCAGCAGCTCCATTTTGGTGCCAGGGTATAAAGCCAACGTCCTGACTTTC. Translated, it gives CASSSILVPGYKANVLTF.

V is TRBV2 and J is TRBJ1-5; 7 bases are a match to TRBD1. In germline, CDR1 is SNHLY, CDR2 FYNNEI. The CDR3 has 15 amino acids. J lost 2 bases, V lost 4 bases, and 5 bases had no gene match. The CDR3 DNA is TGTGCCAGCAGTGGGACAGGTATGCGCAATCAGCCCCAGCATTTT. It yields the protein CASSGTGMRNQPQHF.

A remark on this clone: The same CDR3 can be traced to other DNA sequences in this sample. The chain recombines TRBV28 with TRBJ2-7; unclear D gene. The V gene's germline CDR1 is MDHEN and CDR2 SYDVKM. CDR3 length equals 11 residues. V was clipped by 8 bases and J by 7 bases, with 12 bases between them. CDR3 DNA: TGTGCCAGCTCCGTCCGCTATGAGCAGTACTTC. The encoded protein is CASSVRYEQYF.

The chain couples TRBV10-1 to TRBJ1-1, with D perhaps matching TRBD1 (5 bases). Trimming pared 6 bases from V and 5 bases from J, leaving 13 bases between. This CDR3 spans 13 amino acids. Per germline, CDR1 WNHNN and CDR2 SYGVQD (reference sequence). The CDR3 sequence is CASSQGLGTEAFF. Written as DNA, the CDR3 is TGCGCCAGCAGCCAGGGCTTGGGGACTGAAGCTTTCTTT.

This clone was detected once. V and J are TRBV7-9 and TRBJ1-2; possibly TRBD1 for D (6 bases). With 2 bases removed from V and 8 bases from J, the gap between germline ends came to 9 bases. There are 12 residues in the CDR3. Germline CDR1 SEHNR, CDR2 FQNEAQ (reference sequence). The CDR3 loop is CASSLPDRGYTF. Here the CDR3 DNA reads TGTGCCAGCAGCTTACCTGACAGGGGCTACACCTTC.

This sequence joins TRBV7-2 and TRBJ1-1; possible D gene TRBD1, 6 bases. Germline V CDR1 and CDR2: SGHTA, FQGNSA. The CDR3 contains 13 residues. Trimming removed 5 bases at V and 1 base at J, with 8 bases between. In DNA, the CDR3 is TGTGCCAGCAGCCGGGGACAGAACACTGAAGCTTTCTTT. This sequence encodes CASSRGQNTEAFF.

This chain connects TRBV12-3 or TRBV12-4 to TRBJ2-5; possible D gene TRBD2, 5 bases. The CDR3 runs 11 residues. Deletions cut 6 bases from V and 5 bases from J, with 7 bases between. This CDR3 reads CASSRGETQYF. The DNA of the CDR3 is TGTGCCAGCAGCCGAGGGGAGACCCAGTACTTC.

V usage is TRBV19 and J usage is TRBJ1-1; the match to TRBD1 covers 11 bases. The V gene end was trimmed by 8 bases and the J gene end by 7 bases; junction bases not matched to a gene: 6. Per germline, CDR1 LNHDA and CDR2 SQIVND (reference sequence). The CDR3 is 13 amino acids. The CDR3 region is CASRDRGELEAFF. CDR3 coding DNA: TGTGCCAGTCGGGACAGGGGGGAGCTTGAAGCTTTCTTT.

This rearrangement joins TRBV7-2 to TRBJ2-5; 9 bases line up with TRBD1. Germline CDR1 SGHTA, CDR2 FQGNSA. J gave up 5 bases and V 5 bases, and 3 bases lay outside the gene matches. This CDR3 spans 13 amino acids. CDR3 loop: CASSPDRGETQYF. The CDR3 DNA is TGTGCCAGCAGCCCGGACAGGGGTGAGACCCAGTACTTC.

This chain connects TRBV6-5 to TRBJ2-5, with D hard to call. The CDR3 consists of 14 residues. V dropped 0 bases and J dropped 0 bases, with 5 bases sitting between them. CDR1 MNHEY and CDR2 SVGAGI come from the germline V gene. CDR3 nucleotides: TGTGCCAGCAGTTACTCGAACAACCAAGAGACCCAGTACTTC. Translated, it gives CASSYSNNQETQYF.

The V and J genes are TRBV30 and TRBJ1-2, with a possible D match to TRBD1 (5 bases). With 8 bases removed from V and 0 bases from J, the gap between germline ends came to 13 bases. Germline V CDR1 and CDR2: GTSNPN, SVGIG (reference sequence). CDR3 size: 13 residues. The CDR3 DNA follows: TGTGCCGGGTACAGGCCCTCTAACTATGGCTACACCTTC. It encodes CAGYRPSNYGYTF.

V is TRBV19 and J is TRBJ2-2; tentative D call: TRBD2 (6 bases). Germline CDR1 reads LNHDA; CDR2 reads SQIVND (reference sequence). There are 12 residues in the CDR3. V lost 8 bases to trimming and J lost 4 bases, with 8 bases between them. The CDR3 is CASSLATGELFF. The CDR3 DNA sequence: TGTGCCAGTTCACTAGCCACCGGGGAGCTGTTTTTT.

The chain uses TRBV6-4 and TRBJ1-6; D gene ambiguous. The CDR3 length is 13 residues. The V gene lost 4 bases and the J gene lost 7 bases, with 8 bases spanning the gap. From germline, CDR1 is MRHNA and CDR2 SNTAGT. In DNA form, the CDR3 reads TGTGCCAGCAGTGTCAGTGTCAATTCACCCCTCCACTTT. It codes for CASSVSVNSPLHF.

The chain couples TRBV5-4 to TRBJ1-1; 9 bases line up with TRBD1. After removal of 0 bases from V and 3 bases from J, the junction contained 6 bases not matched to a gene. The CDR3 consists of 16 residues. Per the germline V gene, CDR1 is SGHNT and CDR2 is YYREEE (reference sequence). This CDR3 reads CASSLVGQGPYTEAFF. CDR3 in DNA: TGTGCCAGCAGCTTGGTGGGACAGGGTCCTTACACTGAAGCTTTCTTT.

Here the CDR3 DNA reads TGTGCCAGCAGGAGAGACAGGGTCGGACAGGACACCATATATTTT. It encodes CASRRDRVGQDTIYF. The chain is built from TRBV7-8 and TRBJ1-3; 7 nucleotides align to TRBD1. V lost 6 bases, J lost 8 bases, and 13 bases stayed unmatched. This CDR3 region has 15 residues. The germline V gene has CDR1 SGHVS and CDR2 FQNEAQ.

This clone was observed a single time. The rearrangement joins TRBV10-3 to TRBJ2-3; 11 bases fit TRBD1. The CDR3 totals 12 residues. Germline CDR1 and CDR2: ENHRY and SYGVKD. The V gene end was trimmed by 9 bases and the J gene end by 5 bases; junction bases not matched to a gene: 1. CDR3 sequence (DNA): TGTGCCATGGGGACAGGGGGAGATACGCAGTATTTT. Residues: CAMGTGGDTQYF.

V gene TRBV9 combines with J gene TRBJ1-3; D call uncertain. This CDR3 spans 13 amino acids. V lost 1 base and J lost 3, with 5 bases in between. CDR1 SGDLS and CDR2 YYNGEE come from the germline V gene. For the CDR3, the DNA is TGTGCCAGCAGCGTACGGGTTGGAAACACCATATATTTT. It specifies CASSVRVGNTIYF.